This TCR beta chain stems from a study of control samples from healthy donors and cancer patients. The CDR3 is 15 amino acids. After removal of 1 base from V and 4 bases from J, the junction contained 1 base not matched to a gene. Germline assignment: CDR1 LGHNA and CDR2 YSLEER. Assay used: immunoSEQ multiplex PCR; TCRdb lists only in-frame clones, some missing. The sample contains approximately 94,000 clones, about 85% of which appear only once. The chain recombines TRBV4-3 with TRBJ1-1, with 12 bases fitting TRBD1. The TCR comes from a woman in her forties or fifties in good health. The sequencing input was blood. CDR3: CASSQGDRGPTEAFF. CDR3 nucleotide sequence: TGCGCCAGCAGCCAAGGGGACAGGGGGCCCACTGAAGCTTTCTTT.